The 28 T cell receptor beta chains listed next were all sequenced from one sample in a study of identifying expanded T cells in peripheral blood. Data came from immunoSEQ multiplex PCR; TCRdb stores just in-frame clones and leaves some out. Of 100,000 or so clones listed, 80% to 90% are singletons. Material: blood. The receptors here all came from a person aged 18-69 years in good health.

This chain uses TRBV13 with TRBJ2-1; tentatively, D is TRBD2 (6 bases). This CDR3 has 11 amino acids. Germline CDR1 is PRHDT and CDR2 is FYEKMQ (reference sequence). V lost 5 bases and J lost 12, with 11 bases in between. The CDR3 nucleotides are TGTGCCAGCAGCCCGGGACTGCCGCAGTTCTTC. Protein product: CASSPGLPQFF.

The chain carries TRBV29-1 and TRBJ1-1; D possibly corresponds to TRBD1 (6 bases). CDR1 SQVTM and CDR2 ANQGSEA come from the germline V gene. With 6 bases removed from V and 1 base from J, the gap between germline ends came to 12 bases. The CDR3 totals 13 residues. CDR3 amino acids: CSVETGENTEAFF. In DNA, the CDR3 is TGCAGCGTAGAGACAGGCGAGAACACTGAAGCTTTCTTT.

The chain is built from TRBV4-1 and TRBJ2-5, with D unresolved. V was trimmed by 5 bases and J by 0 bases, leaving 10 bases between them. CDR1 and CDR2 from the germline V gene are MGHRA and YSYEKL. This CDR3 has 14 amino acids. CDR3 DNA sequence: TGCGCCAGCAGCTGGCGACAAGACCAAGAGACCCAGTACTTC. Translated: CASSWRQDQETQYF.

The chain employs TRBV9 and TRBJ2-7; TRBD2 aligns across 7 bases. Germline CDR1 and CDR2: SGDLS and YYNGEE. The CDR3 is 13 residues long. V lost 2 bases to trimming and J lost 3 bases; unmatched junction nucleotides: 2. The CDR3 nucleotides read TGTGCCAGCAGCGTGGGGGAGGGCTACGAGCAGTACTTC. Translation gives CASSVGEGYEQYF.

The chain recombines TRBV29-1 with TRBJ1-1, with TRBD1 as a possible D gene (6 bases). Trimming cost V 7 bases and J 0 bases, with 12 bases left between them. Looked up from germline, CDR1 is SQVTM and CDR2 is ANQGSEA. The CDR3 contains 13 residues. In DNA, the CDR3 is TGCAGCGCCGAAGGGGGATTGAACACTGAAGCTTTCTTT. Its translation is CSAEGGLNTEAFF.

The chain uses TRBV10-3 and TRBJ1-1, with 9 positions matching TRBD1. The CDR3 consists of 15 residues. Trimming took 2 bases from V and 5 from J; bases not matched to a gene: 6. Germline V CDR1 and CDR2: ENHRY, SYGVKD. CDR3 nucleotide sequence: TGTGCCATCAGTGAGACCAGGACAGGGGTGACTGAAGCTTTCTTT. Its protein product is CAISETRTGVTEAFF.

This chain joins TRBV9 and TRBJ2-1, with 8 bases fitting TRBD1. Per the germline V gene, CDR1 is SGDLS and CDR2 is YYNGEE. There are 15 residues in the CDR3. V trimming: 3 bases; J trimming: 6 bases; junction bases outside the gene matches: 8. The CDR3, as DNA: TGTGCCAGCAGCGGAGGACAGGGACCTCCCAATGAGCAGTTCTTC. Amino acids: CASSGGQGPPNEQFF.

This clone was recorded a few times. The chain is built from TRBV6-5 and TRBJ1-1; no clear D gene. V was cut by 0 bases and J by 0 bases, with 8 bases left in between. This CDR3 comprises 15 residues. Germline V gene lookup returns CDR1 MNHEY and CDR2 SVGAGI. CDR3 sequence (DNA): TGTGCCAGCAGTTACTCTCGGCAGTTGAACACTGAAGCTTTCTTT. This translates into CASSYSRQLNTEAFF.

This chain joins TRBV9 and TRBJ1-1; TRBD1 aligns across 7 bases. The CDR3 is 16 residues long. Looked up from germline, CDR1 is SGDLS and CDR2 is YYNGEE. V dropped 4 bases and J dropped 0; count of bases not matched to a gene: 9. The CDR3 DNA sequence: TGTGCCAGCAGCCCTTCGACAGGGATTTTGAACACTGAAGCTTTCTTT. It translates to CASSPSTGILNTEAFF.

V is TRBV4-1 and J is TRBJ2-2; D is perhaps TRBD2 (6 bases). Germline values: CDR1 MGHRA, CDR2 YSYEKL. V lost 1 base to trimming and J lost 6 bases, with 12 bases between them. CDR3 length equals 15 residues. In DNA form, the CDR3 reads TGCGCCAGCAGCCAAGGCTCGGAGGGATCCGGGGAGCTGTTTTTT. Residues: CASSQGSEGSGELFF.

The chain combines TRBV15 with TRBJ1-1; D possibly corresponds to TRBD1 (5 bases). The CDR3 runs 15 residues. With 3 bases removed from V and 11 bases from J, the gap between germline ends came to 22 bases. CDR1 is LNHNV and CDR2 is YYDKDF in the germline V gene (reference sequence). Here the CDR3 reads CATSRTLGGRVQAFF. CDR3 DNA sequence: TGTGCCACCAGCAGGACCCTCGGGGGGAGGGTACAGGCTTTCTTT.

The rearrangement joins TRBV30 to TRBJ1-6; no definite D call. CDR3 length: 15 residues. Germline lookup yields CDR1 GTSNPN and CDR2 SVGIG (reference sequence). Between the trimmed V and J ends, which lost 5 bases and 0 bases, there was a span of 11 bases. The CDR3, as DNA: TGTGCCTGGCGGCCTAAGAGCTCCTATAATTCACCCCTCCACTTT. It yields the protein CAWRPKSSYNSPLHF.

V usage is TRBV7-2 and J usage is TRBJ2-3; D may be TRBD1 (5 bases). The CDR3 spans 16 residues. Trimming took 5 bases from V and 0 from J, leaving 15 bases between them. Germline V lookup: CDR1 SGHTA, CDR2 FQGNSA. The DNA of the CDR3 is TGTGCCAGCAGCCATTCAGGGTTGAGAAGCACAGATACGCAGTATTTT. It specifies CASSHSGLRSTDTQYF.

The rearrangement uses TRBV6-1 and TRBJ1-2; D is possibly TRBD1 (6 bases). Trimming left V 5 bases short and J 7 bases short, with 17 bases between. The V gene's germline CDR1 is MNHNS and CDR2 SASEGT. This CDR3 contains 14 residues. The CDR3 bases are TGTGCCAGCAGTCGGGTGAGGGGGGCCAGTGGCTACACCTTC. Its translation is CASSRVRGASGYTF.

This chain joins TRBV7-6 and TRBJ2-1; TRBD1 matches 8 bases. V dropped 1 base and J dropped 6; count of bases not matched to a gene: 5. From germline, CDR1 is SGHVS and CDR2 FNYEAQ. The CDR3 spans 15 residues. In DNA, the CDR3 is TGTGCCAGCAGCTTAGTTGGCGGGACAGGCAATGAGCAGTTCTTC. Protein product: CASSLVGGTGNEQFF.

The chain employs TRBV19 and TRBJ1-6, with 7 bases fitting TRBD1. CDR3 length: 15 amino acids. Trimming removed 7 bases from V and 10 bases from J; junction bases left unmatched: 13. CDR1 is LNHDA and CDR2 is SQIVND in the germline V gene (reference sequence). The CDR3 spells CASTPSLSGGSPLHF. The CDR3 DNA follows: TGTGCCAGTACCCCGTCTCTGTCAGGGGGGTCACCCCTCCACTTT.

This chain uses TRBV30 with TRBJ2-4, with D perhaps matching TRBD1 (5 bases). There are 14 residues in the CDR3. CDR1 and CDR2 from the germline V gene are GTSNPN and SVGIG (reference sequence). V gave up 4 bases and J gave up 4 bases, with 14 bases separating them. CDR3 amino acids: CAWNHRKLKNIQYF. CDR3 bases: TGTGCCTGGAATCACAGGAAATTAAAAAACATTCAGTACTTC.

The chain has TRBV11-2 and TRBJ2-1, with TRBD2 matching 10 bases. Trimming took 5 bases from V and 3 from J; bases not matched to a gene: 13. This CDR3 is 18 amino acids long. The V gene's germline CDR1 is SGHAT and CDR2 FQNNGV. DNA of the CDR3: TGTGCCAGCAGCCAGCGTACTAGCGGGACTTTAGACTACAATGAGCAGTTCTTC. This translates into CASSQRTSGTLDYNEQFF.

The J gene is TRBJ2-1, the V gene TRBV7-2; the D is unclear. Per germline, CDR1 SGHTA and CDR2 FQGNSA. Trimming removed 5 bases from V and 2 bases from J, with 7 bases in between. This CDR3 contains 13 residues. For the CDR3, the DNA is TGTGCCAGCAGCACACCCCCCTACAATGAGCAGTTCTTC. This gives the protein CASSTPPYNEQFF.

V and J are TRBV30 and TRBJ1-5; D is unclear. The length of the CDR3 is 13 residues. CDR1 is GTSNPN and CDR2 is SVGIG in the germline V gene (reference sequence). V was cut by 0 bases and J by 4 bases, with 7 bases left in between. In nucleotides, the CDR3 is TGTGCCTGGAGTGTAAATCGTAATCAGCCCCAGCATTTT. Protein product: CAWSVNRNQPQHF.

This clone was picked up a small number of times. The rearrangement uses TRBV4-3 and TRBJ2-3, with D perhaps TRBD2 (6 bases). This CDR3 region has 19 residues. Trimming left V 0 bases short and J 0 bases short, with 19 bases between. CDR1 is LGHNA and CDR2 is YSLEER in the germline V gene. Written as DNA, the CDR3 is TGCGCCAGCAGCCAAGATCTTATCCTAGCGAGAACTAGCACAGATACGCAGTATTTT. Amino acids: CASSQDLILARTSTDTQYF.

In DNA form, the CDR3 reads TGTGCCAGCAGCTTTTTCGGGAGGGACGGCGAGCAGTACTTC. The encoded protein is CASSFFGRDGEQYF. The chain links TRBV7-8 to TRBJ2-7, with 8 bases fitting TRBD2. V was pared by 3 bases and J by 6 bases, with 7 bases of the junction left unmatched. Germline CDR1 is SGHVS and CDR2 is FQNEAQ. CDR3 length: 14 residues.

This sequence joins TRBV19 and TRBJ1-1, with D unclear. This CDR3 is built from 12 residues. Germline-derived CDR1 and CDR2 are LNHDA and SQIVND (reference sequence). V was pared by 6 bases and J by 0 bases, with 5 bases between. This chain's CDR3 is CASRWLNTEAFF. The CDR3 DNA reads TGTGCCAGTAGGTGGCTGAACACTGAAGCTTTCTTT.

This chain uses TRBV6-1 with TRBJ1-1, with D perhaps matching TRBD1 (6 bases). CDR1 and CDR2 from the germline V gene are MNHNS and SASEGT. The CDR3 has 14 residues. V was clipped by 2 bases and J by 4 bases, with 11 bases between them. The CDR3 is CASSEQGLGTEAFF. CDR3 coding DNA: TGTGCCAGCAGTGAACAGGGGCTGGGCACTGAAGCTTTCTTT.

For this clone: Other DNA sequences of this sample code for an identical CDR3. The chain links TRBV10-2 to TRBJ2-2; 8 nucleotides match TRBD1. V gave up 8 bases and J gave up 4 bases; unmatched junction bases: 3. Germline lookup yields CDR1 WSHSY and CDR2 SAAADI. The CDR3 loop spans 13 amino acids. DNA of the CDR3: TGCGCCAGCGGACAGGGACCCACCGGGGAGCTGTTTTTT. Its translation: CASGQGPTGELFF.

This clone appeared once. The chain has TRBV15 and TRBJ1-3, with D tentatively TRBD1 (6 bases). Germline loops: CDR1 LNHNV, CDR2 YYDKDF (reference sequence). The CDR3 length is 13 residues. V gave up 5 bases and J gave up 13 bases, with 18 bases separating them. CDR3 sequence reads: CATSLGGGGRIYF. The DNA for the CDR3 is TGTGCCACCAGCTTAGGGGGGGGAGGACGGATATATTTT.

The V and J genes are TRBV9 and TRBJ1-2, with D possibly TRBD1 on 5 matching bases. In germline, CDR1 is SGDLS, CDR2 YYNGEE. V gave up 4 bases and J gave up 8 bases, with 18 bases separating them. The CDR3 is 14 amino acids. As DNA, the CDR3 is TGTGCCAGCAGCTTAAGACAGTCCTTTAGGGGCTACACCTTC. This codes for CASSLRQSFRGYTF.

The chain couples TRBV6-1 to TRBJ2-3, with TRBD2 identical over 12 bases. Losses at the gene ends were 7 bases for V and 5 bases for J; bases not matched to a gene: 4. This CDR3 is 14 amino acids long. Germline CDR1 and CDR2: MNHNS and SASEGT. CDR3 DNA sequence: TGTGCCAGCACTAGCGGGGGGGCGTTAGATACGCAGTATTTT. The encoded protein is CASTSGGALDTQYF.